This TCR beta chain is from a study of OX40 agonist ivuxolimab in advanced cancers. Produced via immunoSEQ multiplex PCR; TCRdb's table is partial and in-frame only. The sample holds tens of thousands of clones, about 87% seen once. This CDR3 has 15 amino acids. V was pared by 0 bases and J by 1 base, with 8 bases between. Germline CDR1 reads SGHNT; CDR2 reads YYREEE (reference sequence). Material: CD4+ or CD8+ T cells sorted from blood, obtained in a trial of the OX40 agonist ivuxolimab. This rearrangement joins TRBV5-4 to TRBJ1-3; no reliable D call. The receptor comes from an adult with an advanced solid tumor such as melanoma, head and neck, liver or kidney cancer. CDR3 nucleotide sequence: TGTGCCAGCAGCTTGGCACTGGGATCTGGAAACACCATATATTTT. Its translation: CASSLALGSGNTIYF.